The clone carrying this TCR beta chain occurred a few times. Its antigen is not known. This sample is part of a study of blood T cells in healthy people across ages. Study-level background: Capture via template switching afforded approximately one barcoded beta molecule per two T cells.

Whole-study results and caveats: There were more naive CD4+ cells and higher diversity in long-lived donors than in aged donors.

Isolation yielded PBMCs, at least 6 million per sample, in every case. The authors ran a second PCR of 7 to 11 cycles using a sample-barcoded 5' primer and a J-beta primer mix. Each cDNA molecule received a tag from a template-switch adaptor that had 12 random nucleotides. TCRdb re-called the 5' RACE reads through MiXCR, storing one row per CDR3 protein. The data contain around 1,600,000 distinct CDR3 sequences, approximately 43% of them seen just once; the ten biggest clones take up under 5%. Germline CDR1 SGDLS, CDR2 YYNGEE. This CDR3 comprises 15 residues. V dropped 3 bases and J dropped 1 base, with 14 bases sitting between them.

The receptor's source is a young woman in good health. What was sequenced was blood. The chain employs TRBV9 and TRBJ2-7; D gene ambiguous. The CDR3 region has the DNA TGTGCCAGCAGCGCCCTCGACACCGATTCCTACGAGCAGTACTTC. Its protein is CASSALDTDSYEQYF.